These 3 T cell receptor beta chains share one sample of origin, sequenced in a study of metastatic and nonmetastatic thyroid tumors (dated by TCRdb to 2020 to 2022). The library was built by means of PCR. The reads were generated on an Illumina HiSeq 4000. The public reads were reanalyzed by TCRdb: fastp trimming at Q25, MiXCR alignment, in-frame beta chains only. The sample has about 92,000 clones on record, 14% to 15% of them singletons. Of the sample, about 3.6% is held by the ten largest clones. Before undergoing thyroid surgery, none of the patients had been given any kind of treatment. The sample was blood. The receptors were gathered from a female donor with papillary thyroid cancer or a benign thyroid nodule (not recorded which). Some clones in this sample may be carry-over from other donors' samples.

This clone was found a few times. The CDR3 reads CASSFAGGNQPQHF. The CDR3 coding sequence is TGTGCCAGCAGCTTCGCAGGGGGGAATCAGCCCCAGCATTTT. The J gene is TRBJ1-5, the V gene TRBV5-6; 7 bases align to TRBD1. Germline CDR1 reads SGHDT; CDR2 reads YYEEEE. V was pared by 2 bases and J by 4 bases, with 3 bases of the junction left unmatched. The length of the CDR3 is 14 residues.

This clone was detected many times. This chain uses TRBV3-1 with TRBJ2-1; D call uncertain. V was pared by 1 base and J by 7 bases, with 14 bases between. The CDR3 length is 15 residues. CDR1 and CDR2 from the germline V gene are LGHDT and YNNKEL (reference sequence). In DNA form, the CDR3 reads TGTGCCAGCAGCCAAGGTGTCAGGCAGCTAAATGAGCAGTTCTTC. As protein: CASSQGVRQLNEQFF.

This clone was seen ten or more times. The V and J genes are TRBV11-1 and TRBJ2-7, with D perhaps assigned TRBD1 or TRBD2 (6 bases each). Trimming took 4 bases from V and 4 from J, leaving 20 bases between them. The CDR3 contains 16 residues. Germline CDR1 SGHAT, CDR2 FQDESV (reference sequence). The CDR3 is CASSSYGGVFLYEQYF. The CDR3 DNA is TGTGCCAGCAGCTCCTACGGGGGCGTTTTTCTATACGAGCAGTACTTC.